Listed here are 13 T cell receptor beta chains from one sample, sequenced in a study of tumor-infiltrating lymphocytes in primary liver carcinoma. A constant-region primer primed TCR beta cDNA synthesis from around 500 ng of total RNA. Slightly modified ARM-PCR with three nested multiplex PCR rounds yielded TCR beta libraries. TRBV1-TRBV30 forward and Cbeta reverse primers drove the first two roughly 10-cycle rounds. TCRdb reprocessed the multiplex PCR reads with MiXCR, giving one entry per CDR3 protein. The profile shows under 110,000 distinct CDR3 sequences, around two thirds of them singletons. Starting material for RNA and DNA co-extraction consisted of roughly 18-34 mg of unsorted bulk tissue. The sample comprised liver tumor tissue from sampling region 2. The subset denotes: tumor region T2, inferior pole. Source of these receptors: a woman in her sixties with primary liver carcinoma and hepatitis B virus infection.

The chain combines TRBV11-3 with TRBJ2-1, with TRBD2 matching over 11 bases. Trimming at V came to 10 bases and at J to 6 bases, leaving 11 bases not matched to a gene. Germline values: CDR1 SGHNT, CDR2 YENEEA. This CDR3 contains 15 residues. In DNA form, the CDR3 reads TGTGCCATCGGCTTACTAGCGGGGGATTCCAATGAGCAGTTCTTC. This encodes CAIGLLAGDSNEQFF.

A remark on this clonotype: At one of its ends the junction is not consistent with the germline gene, which may arise from a read error. The CDR3 protein is CATGLFPNERGLGLGETQYF. CDR3 DNA: TGTGCTACTGGTCTGTTCCCGAACGAGCGGGGTTTAGGGTTAGGAGAGACCCAGTACTTC. The chain has TRBV12-5 and TRBJ2-5; 7 bases agree with TRBD2. In germline, CDR1 is LGHNT, CDR2 FRNRAP. The CDR3 is made up of 20 amino acids.

With regard to this clonotype: The conserved closing phenylalanine or tryptophan is absent in this CDR3, likely reflecting a read error. The DNA of the CDR3 is TGTGCCAGCAGTGCGGATAGCAATCAGCCCCAGCATCTT. It codes for CASSADSNQPQHL. This chain joins TRBV2 and TRBJ1-5; D is uncertain. Germline V lookup: CDR1 SNHLY, CDR2 FYNNEI. The CDR3 is 13 residues long. Trimming shortened V by 4 bases and J by 0 bases, and 4 bases separated the two germline ends.

The rearrangement links TRBV28 to TRBJ2-7; no firm D call. Per the germline V gene, CDR1 is MDHEN and CDR2 is SYDVKM. Trimming removed 6 bases from V and 3 bases from J, with 6 bases in between. The CDR3 length is 11 residues. This CDR3 reads CASRSNYEQYF. CDR3 nucleotide sequence: TGTGCCAGCAGGTCAAACTACGAGCAGTACTTC.

Points on this clonotype: A much larger clone differs by one base, so this may be a read error. The chain uses TRBV5-4 and TRBJ1-2; the D is unclear. Germline-derived CDR1 and CDR2 are SGHNT and YYREEE (reference sequence). The CDR3 runs to 12 residues. CDR3 in amino acids: CASSSGIYGFTF. The DNA for the CDR3 is TGTGCCAGCAGCTCGGGTATCTATGGCTTCACCTTC.

As for this clonotype: A read error may be the cause here, since a much bigger clone is one base away. The genes are TRBV28 and TRBJ2-1, with TRBD2 identical over 14 bases. The CDR3 sequence is 15 residues long. Germline CDR1 reads MDHEN; CDR2 reads SYDVKM. The CDR3 DNA reads TGTGCCAACAGTCCTGGGACTAGCGGGAGACATGAGCAGTTCTTC. Translated, it gives CANSPGTSGRHEQFF.

Worth noting for this clonotype: Just one base apart from a much larger clone, this may be a read error. This chain uses TRBV10-3 with TRBJ2-2; 7 nucleotides align to TRBD1. Germline V CDR1 and CDR2: ENHRY, SYGVKD. The J segment lost 2 bases and the V segment lost 3 bases, leaving 12 bases of the junction unmatched. This CDR3 spans 18 amino acids. The CDR3 DNA follows: TGTGCCATCAGTGAAAGTTGGGGACAGAGGATAAACACCGGGGAGCTGTTTTTT. Protein product: CAISESWGQRINTGELFF.

With respect to this clonotype: One junction end disagrees with the germline gene, perhaps due to a read error. V gene TRBV6-2 or TRBV6-3 combines with J gene TRBJ2-7, with D possibly matching TRBD1 (5 bases). CDR3 length: 15 amino acids. CDR1 MNHEY and CDR2 SVGEGT come from the germline V gene. The CDR3 DNA reads TGTGTCAGCAGTACCGGACAACCCAGTTCCTACGAGCAGTACTTC. The encoded protein is CVSSTGQPSSYEQYF.

As for this clonotype: Possible read error: a much larger clone is one base away. The chain joins TRBV6-1 to TRBJ1-1; TRBD1 aligns across 10 bases. The CDR3 runs 15 residues. CDR1 MNHNS and CDR2 SASEGT come from the germline V gene. The CDR3, as DNA: TGTGCCAGCAGTGATGACAGGGGGCGGAACACTGAAGCTTTATTT. This encodes CASSDDRGRNTEALF.

Regarding this clonotype: The junction and the germline gene differ at one end; a read error may be behind it. V and J are TRBV11-2 and TRBJ2-5, with TRBD2 matching over 8 bases. CDR3 length equals 16 residues. The germline CDR1 and CDR2 sequences are SGHAT and FQNNGV. The CDR3 DNA is TGTGCCAGCAGCCCGATCGGAGTAGCGGGAATAGAGGCCCAGTATTTC. Protein product: CASSPIGVAGIEAQYF. The variable domain in full, completed from reference TRBV11-2 and TRBJ2-5, reads EAGVAQSPRYKIIEKRQSVAFWCNPISGHATLYWYQQILGQGPKLLIQFQNNGVVDDSQLPKDRFSAERLKGVDSTLKIQPAKLEDSAVYLCASSPIGVAGIEAQYFGPGTRLLVL.

In the case of this clonotype: It may be a read error: a sequence one base away is much more abundant. The chain carries TRBV6-1 and TRBJ1-1; TRBD1 aligns across 7 bases. Trimming took 9 bases from V and 1 from J; bases not matched to a gene: 11. Germline loops: CDR1 MNHNS, CDR2 SASEGT. The CDR3 spans 15 residues. The DNA of the CDR3 is TGTGCCAGGAGCGATTACAGGGGTCCGAACACTGAAGCTTTCTTT. Its protein product is CARSDYRGPNTEAFF.

The chain carries TRBV28 and TRBJ2-5, with a weak D call TRBD1 (5 bases). V was pared by 7 bases and J by 5 bases, with 29 bases between. Germline loops: CDR1 MDHEN, CDR2 SYDVKM. The CDR3 extends over 18 amino acids. For the CDR3, the DNA is TGTGCCAGCACCCGATCGATCCCTTGGGGCAGGTCAGGGGAGACCCAGTACTTC. It is translated as CASTRSIPWGRSGETQYF.

Of note for this clonotype: At one end, the junction sequence differs from germline, possibly due to a read error. The rearrangement uses TRBV6-6 and TRBJ1-3, with D tentatively TRBD1 (5 bases). The CDR3 consists of 15 residues. The V gene's germline CDR1 is MNHNY and CDR2 SVGAGI (reference sequence). The CDR3 loop is CASIWGDHSGNIIYF. As DNA, the CDR3 is TGTGCCAGCATTTGGGGGGACCACTCTGGAAACATCATATATTTT.